These 24 T cell receptor beta chains originate from one sample sequenced in a study of T-cell reconstitution after alpha-beta-depleted transplantation in children. During its preparation, the TCRbeta library received unique molecular identifiers. Using its own MiXCR run on the PCR reads, TCRdb lists one record per CDR3 protein. The table lists 300,000 to 400,000 distinct CDR3 sequences, about a sixth of them singletons, with about 41% in the top ten. This sample comprised PBMCs, mostly from graft donor cells, obtained 360 days after TCRalphabeta/CD19-depleted stem cell transplant. The source of these receptors is a male patient aged 2 to 10 who had a stem cell transplant for acute lymphoblastic leukemia, so the T cells may come from the graft donor.

This chain joins TRBV28 and TRBJ1-1; D is undetermined. The CDR3 length is 14 residues. V was pared by 3 bases and J by 0 bases, with 8 bases between. Germline V gene lookup returns CDR1 MDHEN and CDR2 SYDVKM. CDR3 bases: TGTGCCAGCAGTTTTTCAGTTATGAACACTGAAGCTTTCTTT. It specifies CASSFSVMNTEAFF.

This clonotype was counted ten times or more. The rearrangement joins TRBV12-3 or TRBV12-4 to TRBJ1-5; D unresolved. V was shortened by 4 bases and J by 4 bases, with 8 bases between the two germline ends. The CDR3 runs to 13 residues. The CDR3, as DNA: TGTGCCAGCAGTTATGGCCGTAATCAGCCCCAGCATTTT. The encoded protein is CASSYGRNQPQHF.

This clonotype occurred a few times. This chain links TRBV7-9 with TRBJ1-1; weak D call: TRBD1 (5 bases). CDR1 SEHNR and CDR2 FQNEAQ come from the germline V gene (reference sequence). Trimming removed 11 bases at V and 4 bases at J, with 11 bases between. This CDR3 contains 11 residues. CDR3 sequence: CAGGEPTEAFF. CDR3 in DNA: TGTGCCGGGGGAGAGCCCACTGAAGCTTTCTTT.

This clonotype was seen ten or more times. The chain links TRBV10-3 to TRBJ2-5; TRBD2 agrees at 7 bases. The CDR3 is 14 amino acids. Losses at the gene ends were 4 bases for V and 4 bases for J; bases not matched to a gene: 6. Looked up from germline, CDR1 is ENHRY and CDR2 is SYGVKD. CDR3 coding DNA: TGTGCCATCAGTGGGACTAGTGGGGGAGAGACCCAGTACTTC. It translates to CAISGTSGGETQYF.

On this clonotype itself: Being one base from a much bigger clone, this may be a read error. The chain carries TRBV3-1 and TRBJ2-3; no firm D call. The CDR3 loop spans 14 amino acids. Germline V CDR1 and CDR2: LGHDT, YNNKEL (reference sequence). DNA of the CDR3: TGTGCCAGCAGCCAAGTCCCAGACACAGATACGCAGTGTTTT. The encoded protein is CASSQVPDTDTQCF.

The chain employs TRBV4-3 and TRBJ1-4, with D uncertain. This CDR3 spans 14 amino acids. The V end lost 0 bases, the J end lost 4 bases, and 6 bases lay between the germline ends. Germline loops: CDR1 LGHNA, CDR2 YSLEER. DNA of the CDR3: TGCGCCAGCAGCCAAGATCGGTTTAATGAAAAACTGTTTTTT. This codes for CASSQDRFNEKLFF.

This chain uses TRBV11-2 with TRBJ2-1, with 7 nucleotides matching TRBD1. CDR1 is SGHAT, CDR2 FQNNGV, per germline. The CDR3 consists of 16 residues. Trimming cost V 4 bases and J 0 bases; bases outside gene matches: 6. CDR3 in DNA: TGTGCCAGCAGCTCCCTCAGGGGGAGCTCCTACAATGAGCAGTTCTTC. The encoded protein is CASSSLRGSSYNEQFF.

This rearrangement joins TRBV5-6 to TRBJ2-1; 7 nucleotides agree with TRBD1. This CDR3 comprises 15 residues. The V segment lost 5 bases and the J segment 6 bases; nucleotides outside the gene matches: 11. CDR1 is SGHDT, CDR2 YYEEEE, per germline. The DNA of the CDR3 is TGTGCCAGCAGTTTTGACAGGGTTATCAGCAATGAGCAGTTCTTC. It encodes CASSFDRVISNEQFF.

This clonotype was counted only a few times. V is TRBV9 and J is TRBJ2-4; TRBD1 matches at 9 bases. Trimming at V came to 0 bases and at J to 7 bases, leaving 2 bases not matched to a gene. The CDR3 runs 14 residues. Germline CDR1 is SGDLS and CDR2 is YYNGEE. CDR3 loop: CASSVVGTGNIQYF. The CDR3 nucleotides are TGTGCCAGCAGCGTAGTAGGGACAGGGAACATTCAGTACTTC.

The V call is TRBV27, the J call TRBJ2-7; the match to TRBD1 covers 8 bases. V was clipped by 4 bases and J by 5 bases; unmatched bases: 10. The CDR3 consists of 15 residues. Germline V gene sequence: CDR1 MNHEY, CDR2 SMNVEV (reference sequence). As DNA, the CDR3 is TGTGCCAGCAGTTCCGGACAGGGTAGAGTCGACGAGCAGTACTTC. Translated, it gives CASSSGQGRVDEQYF.

The CDR3 coding sequence is TGCAGTGCTGGGGGTGCAATGTACAATGAGCAGTTCTTC. Translated: CSAGGAMYNEQFF. The genes are TRBV20-1 and TRBJ2-1; D possibly matches TRBD1 or TRBD2 (5 bases each). Deletions cut 5 bases from V and 4 bases from J, with 12 bases between. Germline-derived CDR1 and CDR2 are DFQATT and SNEGSKA (reference sequence). CDR3 length: 13 amino acids.

CDR3 sequence reads: CASSLGGERNQPQHF. The CDR3, as DNA: TGCGCCAGCAGCTTGGGTGGGGAGCGCAATCAGCCCCAGCATTTT. The gene calls are TRBV5-1 and TRBJ1-5; D unclear. The CDR3 has 15 amino acids. The V gene's germline CDR1 is SGHRS and CDR2 YFSETQ. Trimming left V 0 bases short and J 2 bases short, with 9 bases between.

This clonotype was found many times. The chain's CDR3 is CSARARSYQPQHF. CDR3 in DNA: TGCAGTGCTAGGGCCAGGAGCTATCAGCCCCAGCATTTT. The gene calls are TRBV20-1 and TRBJ1-5; unclear D gene. V lost 3 bases, J lost 5 bases, and 11 bases lay in between. In germline, CDR1 is DFQATT, CDR2 SNEGSKA (reference sequence). This CDR3 contains 13 residues.

This chain connects TRBV7-6 to TRBJ1-2; D unresolved. The CDR3 has 14 residues. Trimming pared 3 bases from V and 6 bases from J, leaving 14 bases between. Germline V gives CDR1 SGHVS, CDR2 FNYEAQ. CDR3 coding DNA: TGTGCCAGCAGCTTGGGATCTAATTCGCATGGCTACACCTTC. Its translation: CASSLGSNSHGYTF.

The chain uses TRBV12-3 or TRBV12-4 and TRBJ1-1; D uncertain. CDR3 size: 13 residues. Trimming took 3 bases from V and 1 from J, leaving 6 bases between them. CDR3 in DNA: TGTGCCAGCAGTTTTTCGGGGAACACTGAAGCTTTCTTT. It codes for CASSFSGNTEAFF.

The J gene is TRBJ2-5, the V gene TRBV7-6, with D unclear. V was clipped by 5 bases and J by 0 bases, with 13 bases between them. This CDR3 has 15 amino acids. The V gene's germline CDR1 is SGHVS and CDR2 FNYEAQ. The CDR3 DNA sequence: TGTGCCAGCAGCCCCCGGCCAGCGTACCAAGAGACCCAGTACTTC. Protein: CASSPRPAYQETQYF.

The V and J genes are TRBV4-3 and TRBJ2-5; D is undetermined. The length of the CDR3 is 15 residues. V was trimmed by 2 bases and J by 0 bases, leaving 10 bases between them. CDR1 is LGHNA and CDR2 is YSLEER in the germline V gene. CDR3: CASSQHPRYQETQYF. CDR3 nucleotides: TGCGCCAGCAGCCAACACCCTAGGTACCAAGAGACCCAGTACTTC.

This sequence joins TRBV28 and TRBJ2-1; D not resolved. The V end lost 5 bases, the J end lost 0 bases, and 11 bases lay between the germline ends. The CDR3 loop spans 15 amino acids. Germline-derived CDR1 and CDR2 are MDHEN and SYDVKM. The CDR3 sequence: CASSPQSYSYNEQFF. As DNA, the CDR3 is TGTGCCAGCAGTCCACAGTCTTACTCCTACAATGAGCAGTTCTTC.

V and J are TRBV12-3 or TRBV12-4 and TRBJ1-6; D perhaps matches TRBD1 (5 bases). The CDR3 covers 15 residues. The V end was cut by 3 bases, the J end by 6 bases, with 12 bases between. The CDR3 nucleotides are TGTGCCAGCAGTTTGTTACAGGAGGGTAATTCACCCCTCCACTTT. This translates into CASSLLQEGNSPLHF.

The V call is TRBV11-2, the J call TRBJ1-1; D gene unclear. The CDR3 length is 14 residues. With 0 bases removed from V and 1 base from J, the gap between germline ends came to 6 bases. The germline gives CDR1 SGHAT, CDR2 FQNNGV. The CDR3 DNA reads TGTGCCAGCAGCTTAGATCTGTGGAACACTGAAGCTTTCTTT. It is translated as CASSLDLWNTEAFF. Together with reference TRBV11-2 and TRBJ1-1, the CDR3 gives the full variable domain: EAGVAQSPRYKIIEKRQSVAFWCNPISGHATLYWYQQILGQGPKLLIQFQNNGVVDDSQLPKDRFSAERLKGVDSTLKIQPAKLEDSAVYLCASSLDLWNTEAFFGQGTRLTVV.

The V gene is TRBV12-3 or TRBV12-4, the J gene TRBJ2-2, with 7 bases that match TRBD2. The CDR3 totals 16 residues. The junction had 3 bases not matched to a gene; V was cut back by 1 base and J by 1 base. CDR3 amino acids: CASSLGKRENTGELFF. The CDR3 region has the DNA TGTGCCAGCAGTTTAGGAAAGCGGGAGAACACCGGGGAGCTGTTTTTT.

This clonotype was seen at least ten times. V and J are TRBV12-3 or TRBV12-4 and TRBJ2-1; D is undetermined. This CDR3 has 13 amino acids. Trimming cost V 2 bases and J 4 bases, with 6 bases left between them. The CDR3 nucleotides are TGTGCCAGCAGTTTATCAGTTTACAATGAGCAGTTCTTC. The encoded protein is CASSLSVYNEQFF.

This clonotype was counted a few times. CDR3 sequence: CASSLAGTSPRDTQYF. Written as DNA, the CDR3 is TGTGCCAGCAGCTTAGCAGGGACTAGCCCTAGAGATACGCAGTATTTT. This rearrangement joins TRBV7-2 to TRBJ2-3, with TRBD2 matching over 9 bases. The germline V gene has CDR1 SGHTA and CDR2 FQGNSA. This CDR3 is built from 16 residues. J gave up 5 bases and V 0 bases, and 6 bases lay outside the gene matches. Complete variable domain (other parts from reference TRBV7-2 and TRBJ2-3): GAGVSQSPSNKVTEKGKDVELRCDPISGHTALYWYRQSLGQGLEFLIYFQGNSAPDKSGLPSDRFSAERTGGSVSTLTIQRTQQEDSAVYLCASSLAGTSPRDTQYFGPGTRLTVL.

The chain combines TRBV12-5 with TRBJ2-5, with 11 bases that match TRBD2. Unmatched junction bases numbered 5, after V lost 3 bases and J lost 2 bases. Per germline, CDR1 LGHNT and CDR2 FRNRAP. The CDR3 covers 16 residues. The CDR3 protein is CASGFQLAGVQETQYF. The CDR3 nucleotides are TGTGCTAGTGGTTTCCAACTAGCGGGGGTGCAAGAGACCCAGTACTTC.